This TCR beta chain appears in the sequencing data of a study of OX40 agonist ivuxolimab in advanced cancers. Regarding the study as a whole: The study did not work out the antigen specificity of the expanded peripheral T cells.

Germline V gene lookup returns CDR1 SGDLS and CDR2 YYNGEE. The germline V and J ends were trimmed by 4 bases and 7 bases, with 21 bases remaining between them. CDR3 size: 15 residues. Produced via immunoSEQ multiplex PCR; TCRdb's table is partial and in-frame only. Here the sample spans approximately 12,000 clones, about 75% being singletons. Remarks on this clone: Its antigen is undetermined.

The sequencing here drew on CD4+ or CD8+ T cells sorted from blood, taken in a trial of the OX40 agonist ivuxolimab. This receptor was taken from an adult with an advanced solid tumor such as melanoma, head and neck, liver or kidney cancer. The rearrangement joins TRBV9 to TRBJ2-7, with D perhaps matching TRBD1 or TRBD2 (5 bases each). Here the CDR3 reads CASSPTGDLPREQYF. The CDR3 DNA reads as TGTGCCAGCAGCCCCACCGGGGACCTGCCCCGGGAGCAGTACTTC.